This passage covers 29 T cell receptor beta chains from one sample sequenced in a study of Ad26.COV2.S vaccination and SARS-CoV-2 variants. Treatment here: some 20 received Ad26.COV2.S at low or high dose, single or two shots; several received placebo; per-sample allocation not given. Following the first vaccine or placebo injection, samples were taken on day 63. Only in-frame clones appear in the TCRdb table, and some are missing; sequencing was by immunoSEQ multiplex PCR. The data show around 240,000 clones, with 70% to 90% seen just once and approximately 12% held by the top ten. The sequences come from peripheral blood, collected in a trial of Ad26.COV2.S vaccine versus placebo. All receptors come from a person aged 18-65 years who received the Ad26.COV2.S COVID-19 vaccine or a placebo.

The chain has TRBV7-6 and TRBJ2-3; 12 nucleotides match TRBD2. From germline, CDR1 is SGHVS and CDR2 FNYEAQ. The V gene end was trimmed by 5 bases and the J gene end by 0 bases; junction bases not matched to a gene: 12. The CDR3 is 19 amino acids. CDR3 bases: TGTGCCAGCAGCCCAGGTCGGCTAGCGGGAGGGACTAGCACAGATACGCAGTATTTT. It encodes CASSPGRLAGGTSTDTQYF.

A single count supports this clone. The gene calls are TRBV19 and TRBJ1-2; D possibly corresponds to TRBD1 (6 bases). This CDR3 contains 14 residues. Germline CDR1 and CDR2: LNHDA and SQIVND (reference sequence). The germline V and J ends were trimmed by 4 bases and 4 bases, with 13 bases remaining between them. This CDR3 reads CASSTPGAGYGYTF. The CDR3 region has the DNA TGTGCCAGTAGTACTCCGGGGGCGGGCTATGGCTACACCTTC.

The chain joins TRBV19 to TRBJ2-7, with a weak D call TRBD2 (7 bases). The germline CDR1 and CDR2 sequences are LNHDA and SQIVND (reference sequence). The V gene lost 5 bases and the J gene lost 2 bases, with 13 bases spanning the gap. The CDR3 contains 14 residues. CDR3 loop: CASSSKRDTYEQYF. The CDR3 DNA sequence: TGTGCCAGTAGTTCGAAGCGGGACACCTACGAGCAGTACTTC.

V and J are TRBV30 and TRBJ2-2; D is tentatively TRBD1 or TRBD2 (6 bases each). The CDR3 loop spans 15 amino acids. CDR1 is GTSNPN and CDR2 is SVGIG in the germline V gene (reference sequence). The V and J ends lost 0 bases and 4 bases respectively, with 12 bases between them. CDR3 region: CAWSVGGKSTGELFF. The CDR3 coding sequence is TGTGCCTGGAGTGTAGGGGGGAAATCCACCGGGGAGCTGTTTTTT. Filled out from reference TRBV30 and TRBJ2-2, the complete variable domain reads SQTIHQWPATLVQPVGSPLSLECTVEGTSNPNLYWYRQAAGRGLQLLFYSVGIGQISSEVPQNLSASRPQDRQFILSSKKLLLSDSGFYLCAWSVGGKSTGELFFGEGSRLTVL.

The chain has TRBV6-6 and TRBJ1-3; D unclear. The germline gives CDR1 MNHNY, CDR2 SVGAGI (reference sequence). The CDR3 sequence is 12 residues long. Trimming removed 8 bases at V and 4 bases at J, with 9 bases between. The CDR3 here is CASGATGNTIYF. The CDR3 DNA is TGTGCCAGCGGAGCTACCGGAAACACCATATATTTT.

This CDR3 reads CASSYGSGAYEQYF. In DNA form, the CDR3 reads TGTGCCAGCAGTTACGGTTCAGGGGCCTACGAGCAGTACTTC. The J gene is TRBJ2-7, the V gene TRBV6-5, with D perhaps matching TRBD1 (6 bases). The CDR3 is 14 amino acids. Germline CDR1 reads MNHEY; CDR2 reads SVGAGI. Deletions cut 2 bases from V and 2 bases from J, with 10 bases between.

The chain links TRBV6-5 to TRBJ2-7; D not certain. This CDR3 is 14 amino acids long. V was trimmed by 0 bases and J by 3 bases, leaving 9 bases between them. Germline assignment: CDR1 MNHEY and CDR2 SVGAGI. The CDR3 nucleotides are TGTGCCAGCAGTTACTCGCGGAACCTCTACGAGCAGTACTTC. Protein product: CASSYSRNLYEQYF.

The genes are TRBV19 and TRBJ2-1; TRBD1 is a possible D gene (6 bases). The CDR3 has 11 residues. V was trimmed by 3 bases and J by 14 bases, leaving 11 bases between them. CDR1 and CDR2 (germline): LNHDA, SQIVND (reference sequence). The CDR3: CASSIVGAKFF. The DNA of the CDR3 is TGTGCCAGTAGTATCGTGGGGGCTAAGTTCTTC.

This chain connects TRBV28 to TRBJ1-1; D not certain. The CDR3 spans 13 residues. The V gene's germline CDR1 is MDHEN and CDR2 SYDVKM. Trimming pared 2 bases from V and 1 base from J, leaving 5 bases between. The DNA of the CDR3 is TGTGCCAGCAGTTTAGATAGGAACACTGAAGCTTTCTTT. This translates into CASSLDRNTEAFF. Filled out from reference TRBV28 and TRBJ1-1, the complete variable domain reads DVKVTQSSRYLVKRTGEKVFLECVQDMDHENMFWYRQDPGLGLRLIYFSYDVKMKEKGDIPEGYSVSREKKERFSLILESASTNQTSMYLCASSLDRNTEAFFGQGTRLTVV.

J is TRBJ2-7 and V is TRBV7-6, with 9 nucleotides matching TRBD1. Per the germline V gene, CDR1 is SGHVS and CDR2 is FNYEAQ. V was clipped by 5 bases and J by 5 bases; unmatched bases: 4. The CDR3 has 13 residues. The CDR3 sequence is CASSKDRGHEQYF. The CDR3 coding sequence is TGTGCCAGCAGCAAGGACAGGGGTCACGAGCAGTACTTC.

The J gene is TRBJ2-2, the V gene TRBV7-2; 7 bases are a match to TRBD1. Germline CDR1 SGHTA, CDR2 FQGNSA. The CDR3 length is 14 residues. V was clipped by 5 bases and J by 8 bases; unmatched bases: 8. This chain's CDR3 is CASSRTGLGGELFF. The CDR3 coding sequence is TGTGCCAGCAGCCGGACAGGCCTAGGGGGGGAGCTGTTTTTT.

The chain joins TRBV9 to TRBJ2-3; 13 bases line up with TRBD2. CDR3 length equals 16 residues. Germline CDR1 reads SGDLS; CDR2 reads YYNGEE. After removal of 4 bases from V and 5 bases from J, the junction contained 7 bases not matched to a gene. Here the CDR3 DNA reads TGTGCCAGCAGCTTCGGACTAGCGGGGGCCGGAGATACGCAGTATTTT. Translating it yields CASSFGLAGAGDTQYF.

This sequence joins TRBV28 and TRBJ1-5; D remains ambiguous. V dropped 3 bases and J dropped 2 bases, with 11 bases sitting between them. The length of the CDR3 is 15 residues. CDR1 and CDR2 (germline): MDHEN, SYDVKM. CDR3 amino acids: CASSFENLGNQPQHF. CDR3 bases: TGTGCCAGCAGTTTTGAGAATTTGGGCAATCAGCCCCAGCATTTT.

The CDR3 nucleotides are TGTGCCAGCAGCGGCTACAGGGGGCAAGGGTATGGCTACACCTTC. It specifies CASSGYRGQGYGYTF. V is TRBV5-4 and J is TRBJ1-2, with 9 bases that match TRBD1. Trimming cost V 4 bases and J 5 bases; bases outside gene matches: 9. The CDR3 spans 15 residues. Germline-derived CDR1 and CDR2 are SGHNT and YYREEE (reference sequence).

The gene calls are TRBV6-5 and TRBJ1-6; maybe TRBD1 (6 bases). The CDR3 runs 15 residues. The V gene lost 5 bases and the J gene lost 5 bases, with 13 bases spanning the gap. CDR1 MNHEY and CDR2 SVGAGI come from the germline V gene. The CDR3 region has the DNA TGTGCCAGCAGTCGGACAGTGAATAATAATTCACCCCTCCACTTT. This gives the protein CASSRTVNNNSPLHF.

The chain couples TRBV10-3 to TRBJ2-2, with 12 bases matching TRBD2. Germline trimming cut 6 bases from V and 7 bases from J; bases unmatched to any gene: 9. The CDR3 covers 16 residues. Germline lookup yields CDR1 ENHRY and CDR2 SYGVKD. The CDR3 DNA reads TGTGCCATCAGGACTAGCGGGAGCTTGGTTGGCGGGGAGCTGTTTTTT. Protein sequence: CAIRTSGSLVGGELFF.

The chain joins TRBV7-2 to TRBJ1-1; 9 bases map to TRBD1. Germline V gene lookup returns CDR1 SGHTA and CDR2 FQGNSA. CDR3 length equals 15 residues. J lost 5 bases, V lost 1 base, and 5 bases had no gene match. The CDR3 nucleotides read TGTGCCAGCAGCTTAGGTAGGACAGGGGTTACTGAAGCTTTCTTT. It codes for CASSLGRTGVTEAFF. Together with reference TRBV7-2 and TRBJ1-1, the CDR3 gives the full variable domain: GAGVSQSPSNKVTEKGKDVELRCDPISGHTALYWYRQSLGQGLEFLIYFQGNSAPDKSGLPSDRFSAERTGGSVSTLTIQRTQQEDSAVYLCASSLGRTGVTEAFFGQGTRLTVV.

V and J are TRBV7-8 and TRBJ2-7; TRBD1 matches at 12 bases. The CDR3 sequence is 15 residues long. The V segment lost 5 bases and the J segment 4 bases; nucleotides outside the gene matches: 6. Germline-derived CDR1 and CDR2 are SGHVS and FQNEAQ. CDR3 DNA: TGTGCCAGCAGCCCCGGGACAGGGGGCGGTTACGAGCAGTACTTC. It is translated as CASSPGTGGGYEQYF. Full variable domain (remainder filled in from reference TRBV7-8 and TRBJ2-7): GAGVSQSPRYKVAKRGQDVALRCDPISGHVSLFWYQQALGQGPEFLTYFQNEAQLDKSGLPSDRFFAERPEGSVSTLKIQRTQQEDSAVYLCASSPGTGGGYEQYFGPGTRLTVT.

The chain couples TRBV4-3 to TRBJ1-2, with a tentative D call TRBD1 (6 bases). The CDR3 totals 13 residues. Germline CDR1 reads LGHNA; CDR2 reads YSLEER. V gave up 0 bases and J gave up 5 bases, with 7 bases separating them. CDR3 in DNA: TGCGCCAGCAGCCAAGACGACAGGTATGGCTACACCTTC. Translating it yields CASSQDDRYGYTF.

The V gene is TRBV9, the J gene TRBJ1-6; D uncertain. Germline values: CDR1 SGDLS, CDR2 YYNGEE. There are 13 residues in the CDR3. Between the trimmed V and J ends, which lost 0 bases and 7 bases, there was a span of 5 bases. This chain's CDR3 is CASSVAGNSPLHF. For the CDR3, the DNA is TGTGCCAGCAGCGTAGCCGGGAATTCACCCCTCCACTTT.

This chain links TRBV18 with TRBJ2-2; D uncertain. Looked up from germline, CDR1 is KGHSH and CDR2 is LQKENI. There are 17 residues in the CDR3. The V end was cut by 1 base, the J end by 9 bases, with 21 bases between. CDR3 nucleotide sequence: TGTGCCAGCTCACCACGAAGCGAGAGAGGAGCCTGGCGGGAGCTGTTTTTT. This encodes CASSPRSERGAWRELFF.

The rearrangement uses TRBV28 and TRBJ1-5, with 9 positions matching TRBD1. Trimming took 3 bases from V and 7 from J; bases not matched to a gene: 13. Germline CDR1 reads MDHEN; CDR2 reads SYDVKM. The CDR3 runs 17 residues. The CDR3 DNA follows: TGTGCCAGCAGTTTGCGACAGGGGGATCCATTGCGGCAGCCCCAGCATTTT. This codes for CASSLRQGDPLRQPQHF.

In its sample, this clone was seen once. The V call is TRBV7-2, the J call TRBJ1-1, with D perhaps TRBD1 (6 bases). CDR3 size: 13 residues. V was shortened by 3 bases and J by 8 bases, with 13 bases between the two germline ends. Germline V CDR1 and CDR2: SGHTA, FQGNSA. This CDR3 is CASSFPNDREAFF. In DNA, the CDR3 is TGTGCCAGCAGCTTTCCAAACGACAGGGAAGCTTTCTTT.

The CDR3 DNA is TGTGCCAGCAGTTTTGTGACAGGTGGATACTCTGGGGCCAACGTCCTGACTTTC. As protein: CASSFVTGGYSGANVLTF. The chain is built from TRBV2 and TRBJ2-6; weak D call: TRBD1 (6 bases). This CDR3 region has 18 residues. Germline values: CDR1 SNHLY, CDR2 FYNNEI. V lost 5 bases and J 0 bases, leaving 17 bases between the germline ends. The whole variable domain, filled in from reference TRBV2 and TRBJ2-6, reads EPEVTQTPSHQVTQMGQEVILRCVPISNHLYFYWYRQILGQKVEFLVSFYNNEISEKSEIFDDQFSVERPDGSNFTLKIRSTKLEDSAMYFCASSFVTGGYSGANVLTFGAGSRLTVL.

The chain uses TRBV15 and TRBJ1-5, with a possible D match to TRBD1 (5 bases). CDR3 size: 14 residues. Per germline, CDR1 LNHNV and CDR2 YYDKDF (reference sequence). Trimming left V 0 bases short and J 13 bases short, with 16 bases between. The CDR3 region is CATSRDQTLDSQHF. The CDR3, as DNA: TGTGCCACCAGCAGAGATCAAACCCTCGACAGTCAGCATTTT.

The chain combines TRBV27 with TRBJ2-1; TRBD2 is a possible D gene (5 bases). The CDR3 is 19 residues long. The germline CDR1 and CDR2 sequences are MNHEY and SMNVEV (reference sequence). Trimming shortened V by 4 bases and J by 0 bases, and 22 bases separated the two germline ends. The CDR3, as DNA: TGTGCCAGCAGTTGGGCCCACGGAGGAGCGGCTAGCTCCTACAATGAGCAGTTCTTC. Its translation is CASSWAHGGAASSYNEQFF.

The CDR3 loop reads CASSQTGRGPDTQYF. The CDR3 region has the DNA TGTGCCAGCAGCCAAACGGGCAGGGGGCCAGATACGCAGTATTTT. The J gene is TRBJ2-3, the V gene TRBV6-5, with 8 bases aligning to TRBD1. V shed 6 bases and J 4 bases; nucleotides not matched to a gene: 9. The CDR3 spans 15 residues. Germline lookup yields CDR1 MNHEY and CDR2 SVGAGI.

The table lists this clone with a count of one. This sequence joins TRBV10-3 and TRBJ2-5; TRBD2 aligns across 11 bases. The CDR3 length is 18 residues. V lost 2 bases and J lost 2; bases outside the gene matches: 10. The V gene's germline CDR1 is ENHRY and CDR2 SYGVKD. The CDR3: CAISELHPPSGRQETQYF. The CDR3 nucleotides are TGTGCCATCAGTGAGCTACACCCCCCTAGCGGGAGGCAAGAGACCCAGTACTTC.

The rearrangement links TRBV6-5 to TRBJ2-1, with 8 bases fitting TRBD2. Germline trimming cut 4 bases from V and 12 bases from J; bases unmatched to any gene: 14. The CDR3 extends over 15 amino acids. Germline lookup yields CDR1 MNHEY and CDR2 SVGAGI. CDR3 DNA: TGTGCCAGCAGTTTCCTACGGGGGGGCCTCCGTCGGCAGTTCTTC. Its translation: CASSFLRGGLRRQFF.